One sample yielded the 22 T cell receptor beta chains listed below, sequenced in a study of spatial heterogeneity in lung cancer. Using its own MiXCR run on the 5' RACE reads, TCRdb lists one record per CDR3 protein. The sample consists of around 120,000 distinct CDR3 sequences, less than 15% of them appearing once. Noted time point: blood at routine non-recurrence follow-up after resection. The study sequenced unsorted whole RNA from tumor, nontumor lung or frozen PBMC. The sequencing here drew on PBMCs, taken at follow-up. The receptor source for this set is a male donor with early-stage non-small cell lung cancer.

This clonotype was counted many times. The chain links TRBV12-3 or TRBV12-4 to TRBJ2-2; no clear D gene. This CDR3 comprises 12 residues. V was trimmed by 3 bases and J by 5 bases, leaving 4 bases between them. The CDR3 nucleotides are TGTGCCAGCAGTTTTCGGACCGGGGAGCTGTTTTTT. Translating gives CASSFRTGELFF.

CDR3 residues: CSARVSLSGTSSYNEQFF. CDR3 sequence (DNA): TGCAGTGCTAGAGTCTCTCTTTCCGGGACGAGCTCCTACAATGAGCAGTTCTTC. The J gene is TRBJ2-1, the V gene TRBV20-1, with D perhaps being TRBD1 or TRBD2 (5 bases each). The germline V and J ends were trimmed by 1 base and 0 bases, with 19 bases remaining between them. There are 18 residues in the CDR3. CDR1 and CDR2 from the germline V gene are DFQATT and SNEGSKA (reference sequence).

The table lists this clonotype with many counts. This chain uses TRBV5-1 with TRBJ2-3; D is ambiguous. The CDR3 contains 15 residues. Trimming stripped 0 bases from V and 2 bases from J, with 10 bases between. Germline V gene data show CDR1 as SGHRS and CDR2 as YFSETQ. The CDR3 DNA is TGCGCCAGCAGCTTGGCGGTGGCTCCCACAGATACGCAGTATTTT. Encoded protein: CASSLAVAPTDTQYF.

In this sample, this clonotype turned up a few times. V is TRBV20-1 and J is TRBJ2-2; D is unresolved. From germline, CDR1 is DFQATT and CDR2 SNEGSKA (reference sequence). Between the trimmed V and J ends, which lost 0 bases and 1 base, there was a span of 6 bases. The CDR3 runs 14 residues. The CDR3 sequence is CSARDTRNTGELFF. In nucleotides, the CDR3 is TGCAGTGCTAGAGATACCCGGAACACCGGGGAGCTGTTTTTT.

The chain recombines TRBV5-1 with TRBJ1-4, with D unresolved. The CDR3 runs to 17 residues. The V gene lost 0 bases and the J gene lost 0 bases, with 12 bases spanning the gap. Looked up from germline, CDR1 is SGHRS and CDR2 is YFSETQ. CDR3 DNA sequence: TGCGCCAGCAGCTTGGAGGGCGACGGTGCAACTAATGAAAAACTGTTTTTT. It codes for CASSLEGDGATNEKLFF.

This chain links TRBV9 with TRBJ2-3; D may be TRBD2 (5 bases). Trimming stripped 7 bases from V and 1 base from J, with 13 bases between. This CDR3 spans 14 amino acids. Germline V CDR1 and CDR2: SGDLS, YYNGEE. As DNA, the CDR3 is TGTGCCAGCGCGGGTATAGTCGGCACAGATACGCAGTATTTT. Translating it yields CASAGIVGTDTQYF.

This clonotype has at least ten counts. The chain is built from TRBV20-1 and TRBJ1-1; 7 bases are a match to TRBD1. The germline CDR1 and CDR2 sequences are DFQATT and SNEGSKA (reference sequence). CDR3 length: 15 amino acids. The V and J ends lost 3 bases and 0 bases, in that order; junction bases with no gene match: 7. The CDR3 DNA reads as TGCAGTGCTAGTCCCGCAGGGGGGCTGAACACTGAAGCTTTCTTT. Protein: CSASPAGGLNTEAFF.

This clonotype was counted ten times or more. The J gene is TRBJ1-6, the V gene TRBV6-5, with TRBD1 as a possible D gene (6 bases). The CDR3 runs to 14 residues. CDR1 MNHEY and CDR2 SVGAGI come from the germline V gene. Between the trimmed V and J ends, which lost 8 bases and 0 bases, there was a span of 8 bases. This chain's CDR3 is CASQDSSYNSPLHF. CDR3 nucleotide sequence: TGTGCCAGCCAGGACAGCTCCTATAATTCACCCCTCCACTTT.

This clonotype showed up just a few times. V and J are TRBV18 and TRBJ2-5; possible D gene TRBD1, 6 bases. Germline V lookup: CDR1 KGHSH, CDR2 LQKENI. V dropped 6 bases and J dropped 2 bases, with 10 bases sitting between them. The CDR3 consists of 13 residues. CDR3 nucleotide sequence: TGTGCCAGCTCTAGGACAGAGCAAGAGACCCAGTACTTC. Its translation: CASSRTEQETQYF. Full variable domain (rest looked up from reference TRBV18 and TRBJ2-5): NAGVMQNPRHLVRRRGQEARLRCSPMKGHSHVYWYRQLPEEGLKFMVYLQKENIIDESGMPKERFSAEFPKEGPSILRIQQVVRGDSAAYFCASSRTEQETQYFGPGTRLLVL.

This chain uses TRBV13 with TRBJ1-3; D is unclear. CDR3 length: 15 residues. CDR1 is PRHDT and CDR2 is FYEKMQ in the germline V gene (reference sequence). The ends were cut back, 5 bases at V and 8 bases at J, with 19 bases in the middle. CDR3 region: CASSPSARGVHTIYF. The CDR3 region has the DNA TGTGCCAGCAGCCCCTCCGCACGCGGGGTACACACCATATATTTT.

The table lists this clonotype with a few counts. This chain links TRBV20-1 with TRBJ2-1; a weak D match, TRBD1 (6 bases). With 6 bases removed from V and 1 base from J, the gap between germline ends came to 16 bases. Germline CDR1 reads DFQATT; CDR2 reads SNEGSKA (reference sequence). The length of the CDR3 is 15 residues. The CDR3 sequence: CSAPGFQGSYNEQFF. The CDR3, as DNA: TGCAGTGCCCCTGGGTTCCAGGGGTCCTACAATGAGCAGTTCTTC.

This clonotype was counted many times. This chain connects TRBV12-3 or TRBV12-4 to TRBJ1-6; 9 bases map to TRBD1. Trimming removed 0 bases from V and 6 bases from J; junction bases left unmatched: 0. The CDR3 is made up of 15 amino acids. The CDR3: CASSLADRGNSPLHF. In nucleotides, the CDR3 is TGTGCCAGCAGTTTAGCGGACAGGGGTAATTCACCCCTCCACTTT.

In this sample, this clonotype turned up a few times. The CDR3 DNA sequence: TGTGCCAGCACTAAACCCCCGGGACAGGGGAGCGGGGCCAACGTCCTGACTTTC. Translated, it gives CASTKPPGQGSGANVLTF. The rearrangement uses TRBV6-6 and TRBJ2-6; 10 bases align to TRBD1. CDR1 is MNHNY, CDR2 SVGAGI, per germline (reference sequence). Germline trimming cut 7 bases from V and 4 bases from J; bases unmatched to any gene: 13. This CDR3 comprises 18 residues.

The table lists this clonotype with many counts. V is TRBV12-3 or TRBV12-4 and J is TRBJ2-2, with 8 bases fitting TRBD1. Trimming at V came to 5 bases and at J to 7 bases, leaving 9 bases not matched to a gene. This CDR3 region has 15 residues. CDR3 in DNA: TGTGCCAGCAGTAGACAGGGGAAACGAGGCGGGGAGCTGTTTTTT. Translating gives CASSRQGKRGGELFF.

The CDR3 DNA is TGTGCCAGCAGTTTATTAAGAATCCATAGCAATCAGCCCCAGCATTTT. Its protein is CASSLLRIHSNQPQHF. V gene TRBV28 combines with J gene TRBJ1-5; D is unclear. V lost 1 base to trimming and J lost 0 bases, with 10 bases between them. This CDR3 contains 16 residues. Germline-derived CDR1 and CDR2 are MDHEN and SYDVKM.

A few counts support this clonotype. The chain uses TRBV7-2 and TRBJ1-5; perhaps TRBD1 as D (6 bases). With 5 bases removed from V and 6 bases from J, the gap between germline ends came to 20 bases. The CDR3 contains 16 residues. Germline lookup yields CDR1 SGHTA and CDR2 FQGNSA. CDR3 coding DNA: TGTGCCAGCAGCCCAGTACAACAGGGATGGGGTCAGCCCCAGCATTTT. This sequence encodes CASSPVQQGWGQPQHF.

This clonotype is deemed medium-sized. The DNA for the CDR3 is TGTGCCAGCAGCCTAGGTACGGGGAACTATGGCTACACCTTC. This gives the protein CASSLGTGNYGYTF. The rearrangement joins TRBV7-9 to TRBJ1-2; D is unresolved. V lost 5 bases and J lost 2, with 12 bases in between. The germline gives CDR1 SEHNR, CDR2 FQNEAQ (reference sequence). CDR3 size: 14 residues.

This clonotype has a count of ten or more. The chain couples TRBV6-5 to TRBJ2-6; D gene ambiguous. The germline V gene encodes CDR1 MNHEY and CDR2 SVGAGI. CDR3 length equals 17 residues. Deletions cut 0 bases from V and 2 bases from J, with 11 bases between. The CDR3 DNA sequence: TGTGCCAGCAGTTACTCGGGCCCTCTAACTGGGGCCAACGTCCTGACTTTC. This translates into CASSYSGPLTGANVLTF.

The rearrangement joins TRBV7-2 to TRBJ2-5; 8 nucleotides match TRBD1. V gave up 0 bases and J gave up 5 bases; unmatched junction bases: 11. The length of the CDR3 is 17 residues. Germline V gene data show CDR1 as SGHTA and CDR2 as FQGNSA. CDR3 amino acids: CASSLAPLGQVGETQYF. The CDR3 DNA sequence: TGTGCCAGCAGCTTAGCGCCCCTGGGACAGGTCGGCGAGACCCAGTACTTC.

CDR3 DNA: TGCGCCAGCAGCTCCCTCGGACAGAACTACAATGAGCAGTTCTTC. It yields the protein CASSSLGQNYNEQFF. J is TRBJ2-1 and V is TRBV5-1; perhaps TRBD1 as D (6 bases). V shed 3 bases and J shed 3 bases, with 13 bases lying between them. CDR1 and CDR2 from the germline V gene are SGHRS and YFSETQ. This CDR3 has 15 amino acids.

This clonotype was recorded at least ten times. The rearrangement links TRBV9 to TRBJ1-2, with no clear D. This CDR3 has 14 residues. V lost 5 bases to trimming and J lost 6 bases, with 17 bases between them. In germline, CDR1 is SGDLS, CDR2 YYNGEE. CDR3 DNA: TGTGCCAGCAGTCCCCGGGATCTTAGAAATGGCTACACCTTC. Protein sequence: CASSPRDLRNGYTF.

This chain connects TRBV4-3 to TRBJ1-1; possible D gene TRBD1, 6 bases. CDR1 and CDR2 from the germline V gene are LGHNA and YSLEER. The CDR3 sequence is 12 residues long. V was cut by 1 base and J by 6 bases, with 6 bases left in between. CDR3 sequence (DNA): TGCGCCAGCAGCCAAGGACAGGCTGAAGCTTTCTTT. It yields the protein CASSQGQAEAFF.